A selection of T cell receptor beta chains follows, all from one sample in a study of shared clonotypes between healthy human individuals. This table comes from immunoSEQ multiplex PCR, and its TCRdb copy is limited to in-frame clones, with some not included. The table shows some 900,000 clones, with around 80% occurring only once. Source material: memory CD4+ T cells sorted from blood. These receptor sequences come from a man aged 18 to 29 in good health. The conserved cysteine and the conserved F or W are not part of the CDR3 here.

cdr3_aa: ASSLQTGELF
cdr3_length: 10
v_call: TRBV5-6

cdr3_aa: ASSPSPGLAAYNEQF
cdr3_length: 15
v_call: TRBV5-1

cdr3_aa: ASSLVVAGQQETQY
cdr3_length: 14
v_call: TRBV5-1

cdr3_aa: ASSDPQGAGGANVLT
cdr3_length: 15
v_call: TRBV25-1

cdr3_aa: ASSSSPTALNEKLF
cdr3_length: 14
v_call: TRBV5-1

cdr3_aa: ASRVSNQPQH
cdr3_length: 10
v_call: TRBV2

cdr3_aa: ASRGQENYGYT
cdr3_length: 11
v_call: TRBV7-9

cdr3_aa: SVVTGTDTQY
cdr3_length: 10
v_call: TRBV29-1

cdr3_aa: ASRWSGIQETQY
cdr3_length: 12
v_call: TRBV5-1

cdr3_aa: ASSPPNSGANVLT
cdr3_length: 13
v_call: TRBV18

cdr3_aa: ASSRMTGPREKLF
cdr3_length: 13
v_call: TRBV7-9

cdr3_aa: ASSYSGFNTGELF
cdr3_length: 13
v_call: TRBV5-6

cdr3_aa: ASSKRVLQGMGYEQY
cdr3_length: 15
v_call: TRBV21-1

cdr3_aa: ASSLGGTGTRASGYEQY
cdr3_length: 17
v_call: TRBV11-2

cdr3_aa: ASSESSPLH
cdr3_length: 9
v_call: TRBV10-2

cdr3_aa: ASSLGLNSPLH
cdr3_length: 11
v_call: TRBV7-8

cdr3_aa: AISGLQGAGGELF
cdr3_length: 13
v_call: TRBV10-3

cdr3_aa: ASSFSGTYNEQF
cdr3_length: 12
v_call: TRBV6-6

cdr3_aa: ASSSSGGTEAF
cdr3_length: 11
v_call: TRBV2

cdr3_aa: ASSYSMGDNSPLH
cdr3_length: 13
v_call: TRBV6-6

cdr3_aa: ASSLGSKTETQY
cdr3_length: 12
v_call: TRBV5-6

cdr3_aa: ASSSQGGAAEQY
cdr3_length: 12
v_call: TRBV7-2

cdr3_aa: ASSPGLAGGYNEQF
cdr3_length: 14
v_call: TRBV19

cdr3_aa: ASSQELLAGRSYEQY
cdr3_length: 15
v_call: TRBV4-2

cdr3_aa: ASSSSGRAYEQY
cdr3_length: 12
v_call: TRBV5-1

cdr3_aa: ASSRRRGPNTGELF
cdr3_length: 14
v_call: TRBV4-3

cdr3_aa: ASSPSGTAGNTIY
cdr3_length: 13
v_call: TRBV7-3

cdr3_aa: ASSLAPSGGANTGELF
cdr3_length: 16
v_call: TRBV7-9

cdr3_aa: ASSIDGVSGANVLT
cdr3_length: 14
v_call: TRBV19

cdr3_aa: ASSLSQGETQY
cdr3_length: 11
v_call: TRBV7-2

cdr3_aa: ASSLDQFTEAF
cdr3_length: 11
v_call: TRBV11-2

cdr3_aa: ASNLGREGTAGTQY
cdr3_length: 14
v_call: TRBV5-6

cdr3_aa: ASSSDSGFYEQY
cdr3_length: 12
v_call: TRBV18

cdr3_aa: ASSARGDSGTDTQY
cdr3_length: 14
v_call: TRBV9

cdr3_aa: ASSYSIQGASYEQY
cdr3_length: 14
v_call: TRBV6-5

cdr3_aa: ASSEAEGQGPGYT
cdr3_length: 13
v_call: TRBV2

cdr3_aa: ASSIKARSGNTEAF
cdr3_length: 14
v_call: TRBV19

cdr3_aa: ASTTGTGELF
cdr3_length: 10
v_call: TRBV2

cdr3_aa: ASSQDWGQGLNYGYT
cdr3_length: 15
v_call: TRBV4-3

cdr3_aa: ASSLSWDVEKLF
cdr3_length: 12
v_call: TRBV27